This TCR beta chain was recorded in a study of cytomegalovirus exposure and HLA in healthy donors. The PCR was carried out with 60 Vbeta primers and 13 Jbeta primers. The method was immunoSEQ multiplex PCR; TCRdb's version includes in-frame clones alone and lacks a portion of them. The sample contains about 98,000 clones, about four fifths of which appear only once. The CDR3 totals 12 residues. Germline V gene data show CDR1 as MNHEY and CDR2 as SVGAGI. V was trimmed by 6 bases and J by 10 bases, leaving 13 bases between them. Sequencing input: PBMCs. This clonotype originated in a female donor in good health and CMV-seropositive. The chain links TRBV6-5 to TRBJ2-1; no definite D call. CDR3 coding DNA: TGTGCCAGCAGCCTTTTCCGCGGCGAGCAGTTCTTC. Translated: CASSLFRGEQFF.